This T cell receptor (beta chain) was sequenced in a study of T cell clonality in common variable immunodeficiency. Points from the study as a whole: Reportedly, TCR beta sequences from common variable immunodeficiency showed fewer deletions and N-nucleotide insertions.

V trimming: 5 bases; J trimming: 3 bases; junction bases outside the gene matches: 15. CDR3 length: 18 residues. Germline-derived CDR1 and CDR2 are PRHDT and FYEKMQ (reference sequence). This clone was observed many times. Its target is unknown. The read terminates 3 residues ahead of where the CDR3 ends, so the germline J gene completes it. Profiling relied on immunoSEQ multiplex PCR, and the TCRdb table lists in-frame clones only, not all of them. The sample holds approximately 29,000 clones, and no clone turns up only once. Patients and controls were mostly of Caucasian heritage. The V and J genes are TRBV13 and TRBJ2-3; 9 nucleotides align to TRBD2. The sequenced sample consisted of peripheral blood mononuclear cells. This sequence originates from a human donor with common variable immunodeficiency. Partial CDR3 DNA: TGTGCCAGCAGCCCAGGGGAGGGCGGGAGGGCCGTTACAGATACG. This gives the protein CASSPGEGGRAVTDT. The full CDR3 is CASSPGEGGRAVTDTQYF.